One and the same sample provided the 24 T cell receptor beta chains below, sequenced in a study of T cells in Graves' hyperthyroidism and ophthalmopathy. It was RNA transcripts that yielded the amplified TCR beta CDR3 regions. HTBI primers were used for first-round RT-PCR of the TCR CDR3. TCRdb recomputed calls from the multiplex PCR reads with MiXCR, one row per CDR3 protein. The sample consists of hundreds of thousands of distinct CDR3 sequences, about 45% of them appearing once. Input material: peripheral blood or thyroid tissue (not recorded which). The receptors here all came from an adult man with Graves' disease, either hyperthyroidism or ophthalmopathy (not recorded which).

The chain has TRBV10-3 and TRBJ1-1; 7 bases fit TRBD1. CDR1 is ENHRY and CDR2 is SYGVKD in the germline V gene. V lost 2 bases, J lost 1 base, and 4 bases stayed unmatched. CDR3 length: 15 residues. This CDR3 is CAISERQGPNTEAFF. The DNA for the CDR3 is TGTGCCATCAGTGAGCGACAGGGACCGAACACTGAAGCTTTCTTT.

This chain links TRBV7-8 with TRBJ1-4, with TRBD1 identical over 11 bases. Germline CDR1 is SGHVS and CDR2 is FQNEAQ. The trim removed 3 bases at V and 2 bases at J, leaving 8 bases unmatched. CDR3 length: 18 residues. CDR3 in DNA: TGTGCCAGCAGCTTCGGACAGGGGGCAAGTCTCACTAATGAAAAACTGTTTTTT. Translating it yields CASSFGQGASLTNEKLFF.

This clonotype has a count of ten or more. The J gene is TRBJ1-4, the V gene TRBV9; D remains ambiguous. The CDR3 totals 17 residues. Germline CDR1 SGDLS, CDR2 YYNGEE. V lost 1 base to trimming and J lost 0 bases, with 13 bases between them. The CDR3 DNA reads as TGTGCCAGCAGCGTAAACCCGGGAACTGCAACTAATGAAAAACTGTTTTTT. It encodes CASSVNPGTATNEKLFF.

This clonotype has more than one count but fewer than ten. The chain combines TRBV2 with TRBJ1-5, with 8 bases fitting TRBD1. The CDR3 spans 15 residues. Trimming cost V 2 bases and J 6 bases; bases outside gene matches: 6. Germline lookup yields CDR1 SNHLY and CDR2 FYNNEI. CDR3 loop: CASSESRTGSQPQHF. The CDR3 DNA reads TGTGCCAGCAGTGAATCCCGGACAGGGAGTCAGCCCCAGCATTTT.

The gene calls are TRBV9 and TRBJ1-4; D is possibly TRBD1 (6 bases). The V gene lost 4 bases and the J gene lost 5 bases, with 15 bases spanning the gap. The CDR3 has 15 amino acids. CDR1 and CDR2 (germline): SGDLS, YYNGEE. CDR3 in amino acids: CASSQDYRENEKLFF. As DNA, the CDR3 is TGTGCCAGCAGCCAAGATTACAGGGAGAATGAAAAACTGTTTTTT.

The genes are TRBV9 and TRBJ1-1; 8 nucleotides align to TRBD1. Trimming cost V 8 bases and J 4 bases; bases outside gene matches: 7. Germline V CDR1 and CDR2: SGDLS, YYNGEE. The CDR3 has 13 amino acids. CDR3 sequence: CASSQGAPTEAFF. CDR3 coding DNA: TGTGCCAGTAGTCAGGGGGCGCCCACTGAAGCTTTCTTT.

This clonotype was seen repeatedly, ten times or more. The rearrangement joins TRBV7-2 to TRBJ1-5, with TRBD1 identical over 12 bases. The ends lost 5 bases at V and 7 bases at J; junction bases unmatched: 6. Germline-derived CDR1 and CDR2 are SGHTA and FQGNSA. This CDR3 is built from 15 residues. Here the CDR3 DNA reads TGTGCCAGCAGCGATGGGACAGGGGGCAGGCAGCCCCAGCATTTT. As protein: CASSDGTGGRQPQHF.

The chain recombines TRBV5-1 with TRBJ2-7, with a tentative D call TRBD2 (6 bases). The CDR3 consists of 14 residues. CDR1 and CDR2 from the germline V gene are SGHRS and YFSETQ. V was cut by 4 bases and J by 4 bases, with 15 bases left in between. The CDR3 is CASSDGTLGYEQYF. CDR3 nucleotides: TGCGCCAGCAGCGACGGGACTCTGGGGTACGAGCAGTACTTC.

The rearrangement uses TRBV10-3 and TRBJ2-6; TRBD2 is a possible D gene (7 bases). This CDR3 has 14 residues. Germline V gene sequence: CDR1 ENHRY, CDR2 SYGVKD. The CDR3 DNA reads TGTACCCCTAGGGAGGGGGTGGGGGCCAACGTCCTGACTTTC. Protein product: CTPREGVGANVLTF.

This chain links TRBV7-6 with TRBJ2-2, with 13 bases matching TRBD2. Germline CDR1 reads SGHVS; CDR2 reads FNYEAQ. This CDR3 has 16 residues. The V gene end was trimmed by 5 bases and the J gene end by 7 bases; junction bases not matched to a gene: 7. The CDR3 loop is CASSHGTSGNVGELFF. For the CDR3, the DNA is TGTGCCAGCAGCCATGGGACTAGCGGGAATGTCGGGGAGCTGTTTTTT.

This clonotype appeared many times. This rearrangement joins TRBV29-1 to TRBJ1-3, with TRBD1 matching 8 bases. This CDR3 is 14 amino acids long. Germline CDR1 is SQVTM and CDR2 is ANQGSEA. Losses at the gene ends were 7 bases for V and 0 bases for J; bases not matched to a gene: 5. CDR3 protein: CSAGTGVSGNTIYF. The CDR3, as DNA: TGCAGCGCCGGGACAGGCGTCTCTGGAAACACCATATATTTT. The whole variable domain, remainder taken from reference TRBV29-1 and TRBJ1-3, is SAVISQKPSRDICQRGTSLTIQCQVDSQVTMMFWYRQQPGQSLTLIATANQGSEATYESGFVIDKFPISRPNLTFSTLTVSNMSPEDSSIYLCSAGTGVSGNTIYFGEGSWLTVV.

The V call is TRBV5-4, the J call TRBJ2-5; D remains ambiguous. The V gene lost 4 bases and the J gene lost 9 bases, with 16 bases spanning the gap. This CDR3 spans 13 amino acids. Germline V lookup: CDR1 SGHNT, CDR2 YYREEE (reference sequence). The CDR3 region has the DNA TGTGCCAGCAGCCTCGACCACTGGCAGCCCCAGTACTTC. Protein: CASSLDHWQPQYF. Drawing the rest from reference TRBV5-4 and TRBJ2-5, the complete variable domain is ETGVTQSPTHLIKTRGQQVTLRCSSQSGHNTVSWYQQALGQGPQFIFQYYREEENGRGNFPPRFSGLQFPNYSSELNVNALELDDSALYLCASSLDHWQPQYFGPGTRLLVL.

In this sample, this clonotype turned up a few times. Compared with germline, one end of the junction differs, possibly owing to a read error. The chain uses TRBV29-1 and TRBJ1-1; D is undetermined. This CDR3 is 8 amino acids long. Germline V gene data show CDR1 as SQVTM and CDR2 as ANQGSEA. The CDR3 sequence: CSGPGPPF. CDR3 bases: TGCAGCGGACCCGGGCCTCCCTTT.

As for this clonotype: At one end the junction does not follow the germline gene, possibly because of a read error. The chain combines TRBV29-1 with TRBJ1-2; D remains ambiguous. CDR3 size: 14 residues. Germline-derived CDR1 and CDR2 are SQVTM and ANQGSEA. CDR3 DNA: TGCAGCATTGAGGCACAGAGGGCCAACTATGGCTACACCTTC. It yields the protein CSIEAQRANYGYTF.

This CDR3 is CSARETGGGSGYTF. CDR3 coding DNA: TGCAGTGCTAGGGAGACAGGGGGCGGTTCGGGCTACACCTTC. The chain employs TRBV20-1 and TRBJ1-2; TRBD1 matches 10 bases. V was clipped by 3 bases and J by 8 bases; unmatched bases: 9. Germline CDR1 DFQATT, CDR2 SNEGSKA (reference sequence). The CDR3 consists of 14 residues.

V gene TRBV28 combines with J gene TRBJ1-6; D remains unclear. CDR3 length: 17 residues. V was cut by 8 bases and J by 2 bases, with 19 bases left in between. Germline V CDR1 and CDR2: MDHEN, SYDVKM. In DNA, the CDR3 is TGTGCCAGCTGGATGGGCCGGTCGCGGACCTATAATTCACCCCTCCACTTT. It specifies CASWMGRSRTYNSPLHF.

This clonotype has ten or more counts. The chain recombines TRBV7-6 with TRBJ1-2; D not certain. The CDR3 has 13 residues. Germline CDR1 SGHVS, CDR2 FNYEAQ. Trimming cost V 1 base and J 7 bases, with 10 bases left between them. CDR3 region: CASSLDRGLGYTF. The CDR3 DNA sequence: TGTGCCAGCAGCTTAGACAGAGGGCTTGGCTACACCTTC.

As regards this clonotype: One junction end does not reproduce the germline sequence, and a read error may be involved. V gene TRBV29-1 combines with J gene TRBJ1-2, with 7 bases lining up with TRBD1. CDR1 and CDR2 from the germline V gene are SQVTM and ANQGSEA. The length of the CDR3 is 12 residues. CDR3: CGVQGVFNGYTF. CDR3 DNA: TGCGGCGTTCAGGGGGTGTTTAATGGCTACACCTTC. Combining the CDR3 with reference TRBV29-1 and TRBJ1-2 gives the whole variable domain SAVISQKPSRDICQRGTSLTIQCQVDSQVTMMFWYRQQPGQSLTLIATANQGSEATYESGFVIDKFPISRPNLTFSTLTVSNMSPEDSSIYLCGVQGVFNGYTFGSGTRLTVV.

This clonotype was found many times. The rearrangement uses TRBV10-3 and TRBJ2-7; D is ambiguous. The CDR3 length is 14 residues. V was trimmed by 2 bases and J by 3 bases, leaving 11 bases between them. Per germline, CDR1 ENHRY and CDR2 SYGVKD. This chain's CDR3 is CAISEERNDYEQYF. The DNA of the CDR3 is TGTGCCATCAGTGAGGAGCGAAACGACTACGAGCAGTACTTC.

The V call is TRBV29-1, the J call TRBJ2-5; weak D call: TRBD2 (5 bases). CDR1 is SQVTM and CDR2 is ANQGSEA in the germline V gene. Trimming stripped 8 bases from V and 6 bases from J, with 13 bases between. The CDR3 contains 11 residues. CDR3 sequence (DNA): TGCAGCTCATCCGGGGAGCAGACCCAGTACTTC. Residues: CSSSGEQTQYF.

This chain uses TRBV20-1 with TRBJ2-5; tentative D call: TRBD1 (6 bases). Germline V gives CDR1 DFQATT, CDR2 SNEGSKA (reference sequence). V lost 1 base, J lost 10 bases, and 16 bases lay in between. The length of the CDR3 is 13 residues. CDR3 coding DNA: TGCAGTGCTAGAGGGGGGCAGGGAAGAGTCCAGTACTTC. As protein: CSARGGQGRVQYF.

The V gene is TRBV24-1, the J gene TRBJ2-6; TRBD1 matches at 7 bases. This CDR3 spans 21 amino acids. Germline values: CDR1 KGHDR, CDR2 SFDVKD. Losses at the gene ends were 2 bases for V and 0 bases for J; bases not matched to a gene: 15. CDR3 region: CATSDSHKPRDSVSGANVLTF. For the CDR3, the DNA is TGTGCCACCAGTGATTCCCACAAACCCCGGGACAGCGTCTCTGGGGCCAACGTCCTGACTTTC.

The chain recombines TRBV12-3 or TRBV12-4 with TRBJ1-1, with D hard to call. V was pared by 5 bases and J by 5 bases, with 12 bases between. The CDR3 spans 13 residues. For the CDR3, the DNA is TGTGCCAGCAGTCCCGGGAGCCTGACTGAAGCTTTCTTT. It translates to CASSPGSLTEAFF.

The table lists this clonotype with a few counts. The rearrangement joins TRBV12-3 or TRBV12-4 to TRBJ1-5; 7 bases agree with TRBD1. V trimming: 1 base; J trimming: 2 bases; junction bases outside the gene matches: 5. The CDR3 spans 16 residues. CDR3 sequence: CASSLGQGGGNQPQHF. The CDR3 DNA reads as TGTGCCAGCAGTTTAGGGCAGGGGGGGGGCAATCAGCCCCAGCATTTT.